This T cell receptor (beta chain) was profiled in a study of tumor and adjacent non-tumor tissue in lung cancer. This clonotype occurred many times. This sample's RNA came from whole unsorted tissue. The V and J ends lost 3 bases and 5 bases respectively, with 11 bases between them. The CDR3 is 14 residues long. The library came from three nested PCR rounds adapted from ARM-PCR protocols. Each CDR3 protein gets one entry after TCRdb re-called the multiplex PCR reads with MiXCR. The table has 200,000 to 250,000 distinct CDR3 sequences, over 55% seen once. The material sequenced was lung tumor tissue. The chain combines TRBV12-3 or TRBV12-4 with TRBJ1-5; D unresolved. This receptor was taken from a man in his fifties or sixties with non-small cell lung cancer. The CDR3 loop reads CASSFRGSHQPQHF. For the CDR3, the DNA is TGTGCCAGCAGTTTCCGTGGGTCTCATCAGCCCCAGCATTTT.